Below are 22 T cell receptor beta chains sequenced from a single sample in a study of cytomegalovirus exposure and HLA in healthy donors. The PCR used 60 Vbeta and 13 Jbeta primers. Measured with immunoSEQ multiplex PCR; TCRdb has only the in-frame clones, and not every one. The repertoire has more than 95,000 clones, approximately 84% of them found once; the top ten carry roughly 6%. Sample: PBMCs. These receptors came from a male donor in good health and CMV-seronegative.

The J gene is TRBJ2-5, the V gene TRBV29-1; D possibly corresponds to TRBD2 (5 bases). CDR1 SQVTM and CDR2 ANQGSEA come from the germline V gene. The CDR3 consists of 14 residues. Trimming shortened V by 4 bases and J by 5 bases, and 17 bases separated the two germline ends. The CDR3 DNA reads TGCAGCGTTGGGGAGACACTCCCGGGGGAGACCCAGTACTTC. Its translation: CSVGETLPGETQYF.

The V and J genes are TRBV27 and TRBJ2-5; D is undetermined. The CDR3 extends over 15 amino acids. Deletions cut 5 bases from V and 1 base from J, with 14 bases between. Looked up from germline, CDR1 is MNHEY and CDR2 is SMNVEV (reference sequence). CDR3 DNA: TGTGCCAGCAGTAGGAGCGCCGCCATCCAAGAGACCCAGTACTTC. Protein product: CASSRSAAIQETQYF.

The table lists this clone with a count of one. J is TRBJ2-2 and V is TRBV7-7, with a possible D match to TRBD2 (5 bases). CDR3 size: 15 residues. Germline loops: CDR1 SSHAT, CDR2 FNYEAQ (reference sequence). Between the trimmed V and J ends, which lost 5 bases and 0 bases, there was a span of 10 bases. The CDR3 loop reads CASSPTLANTGELFF. CDR3 nucleotide sequence: TGTGCCAGCAGCCCGACACTAGCGAACACCGGGGAGCTGTTTTTT.

The chain combines TRBV15 with TRBJ2-2, with D hard to call. Trimming pared 4 bases from V and 1 base from J, leaving 4 bases between. CDR3 length equals 13 residues. Germline CDR1 reads LNHNV; CDR2 reads YYDKDF (reference sequence). The CDR3: CATSIWNTGELFF. DNA for the CDR3: TGTGCCACCAGCATATGGAACACCGGGGAGCTGTTTTTT.

This clone was picked up a small number of times. V is TRBV7-9 and J is TRBJ2-5, with unresolved D. The length of the CDR3 is 13 residues. V was trimmed by 2 bases and J by 2 bases, leaving 6 bases between them. Germline CDR1 and CDR2: SEHNR and FQNEAQ (reference sequence). CDR3 DNA sequence: TGTGCCAGCAGCTTATCGGGTCAAGAGACCCAGTACTTC. It codes for CASSLSGQETQYF.

The V gene is TRBV11-3, the J gene TRBJ2-1, with a weak D call TRBD1 (5 bases). The CDR3 has 16 residues. V was trimmed by 2 bases and J by 0 bases, leaving 11 bases between them. Germline loops: CDR1 SGHNT, CDR2 YENEEA. The CDR3 nucleotides are TGTGCCAGCAGCTTATGGACACCGAGCTCCTACAATGAGCAGTTCTTC. Translation: CASSLWTPSSYNEQFF.

The chain employs TRBV6-4 and TRBJ2-5, with TRBD1 matching 7 bases. V was pared by 4 bases and J by 0 bases, with 5 bases of the junction left unmatched. The CDR3 has 15 amino acids. The germline V gene encodes CDR1 MRHNA and CDR2 SNTAGT. The CDR3 loop reads CASSGSTGDQETQYF. For the CDR3, the DNA is TGTGCCAGCAGTGGGTCTACAGGGGACCAAGAGACCCAGTACTTC.

The V gene is TRBV21-1, the J gene TRBJ2-5; the table names TRBD1, a call not compared with the DNA. TRBV21-1 is designated a pseudogene. This CDR3 region has 16 residues. CDR3 in amino acids: CASSDRDRNSQETQYF. The CDR3 DNA sequence: TGTGCCAGCAGCGACCGGGACAGGAATTCCCAAGAGACCCAGTACTTC.

The chain recombines TRBV4-1 with TRBJ2-1; TRBD2 matches at 10 bases. Trimming removed 1 base from V and 9 bases from J; junction bases left unmatched: 6. The CDR3 is 15 residues long. From germline, CDR1 is MGHRA and CDR2 YSYEKL. The CDR3 spells CASSQGLAGASEQFF. The DNA of the CDR3 is TGCGCCAGCAGCCAAGGGCTAGCGGGAGCCAGTGAGCAGTTCTTC.

The sample holds one count of this clone. V and J are TRBV27 and TRBJ2-1, with 8 bases that match TRBD2. V gave up 2 bases and J gave up 0 bases; unmatched junction bases: 3. The CDR3 has 16 residues. Germline V gene lookup returns CDR1 MNHEY and CDR2 SMNVEV (reference sequence). The CDR3 DNA sequence: TGTGCCAGCAGTTTACTAAGCGGGGGCTCCTACAATGAGCAGTTCTTC. This encodes CASSLLSGGSYNEQFF.

The V gene is TRBV5-1, the J gene TRBJ1-3, with unresolved D. The CDR3 contains 17 residues. Germline V CDR1 and CDR2: SGHRS, YFSETQ. Trimming took 4 bases from V and 0 from J, leaving 17 bases between them. DNA of the CDR3: TGCGCCAGCAGCGCCAATTCGGACGGAGGCTCTGGAAACACCATATATTTT. It translates to CASSANSDGGSGNTIYF. Drawing the rest from reference TRBV5-1 and TRBJ1-3, the complete variable domain is KAGVTQTPRYLIKTRGQQVTLSCSPISGHRSVSWYQQTPGQGLQFLFEYFSETQRNKGNFPGRFSGRQFSNSRSEMNVSTLELGDSALYLCASSANSDGGSGNTIYFGEGSWLTVV.

The chain links TRBV9 to TRBJ2-5, with TRBD2 matching 7 bases. V dropped 3 bases and J dropped 7; count of bases not matched to a gene: 9. CDR3 length: 14 residues. Germline CDR1 SGDLS, CDR2 YYNGEE. CDR3 DNA: TGTGCCAGCAGCGCCGACGGGGGGTCGGCGACCCAGTACTTC. As protein: CASSADGGSATQYF.

This clone appeared once. The rearrangement links TRBV7-6 to TRBJ2-7; TRBD2 matches 8 bases. This CDR3 has 12 residues. The V segment lost 6 bases and the J segment 6 bases; nucleotides outside the gene matches: 4. CDR1 is SGHVS and CDR2 is FNYEAQ in the germline V gene. CDR3 coding DNA: TGTGCCAGCAGTTTCGGGGGGGGCGAGCAGTACTTC. Protein product: CASSFGGGEQYF.

The chain carries TRBV4-1 and TRBJ2-1, with TRBD2 matching 13 bases. This CDR3 is built from 16 residues. Germline CDR1 reads MGHRA; CDR2 reads YSYEKL. The V gene end was trimmed by 1 base and the J gene end by 7 bases; junction bases not matched to a gene: 4. CDR3 protein: CASSQGWTSGRNEQFF. CDR3 sequence (DNA): TGCGCCAGCAGCCAAGGGTGGACTAGCGGGAGAAATGAGCAGTTCTTC.

J is TRBJ2-1 and V is TRBV7-3, with 8 bases matching TRBD2. J lost 7 bases, V lost 1 base, and 9 bases had no gene match. The CDR3 is 16 amino acids. Germline V gene data show CDR1 as SGHTA and CDR2 as FQGTGA. CDR3 bases: TGTGCCAGCAGCTTAAACAAAGCGGGAGCCCTGAATGAGCAGTTCTTC. Protein: CASSLNKAGALNEQFF.

V usage is TRBV7-9 and J usage is TRBJ2-1; TRBD1 agrees at 9 bases. The junction had 8 bases not matched to a gene; V was cut back by 5 bases and J by 6 bases. CDR1 SEHNR and CDR2 FQNEAQ come from the germline V gene (reference sequence). The CDR3 is 15 amino acids. CDR3 in DNA: TGTGCCAGCAGCCCCCGGGACAGGGTTCCCAATGAGCAGTTCTTC. Amino acids: CASSPRDRVPNEQFF.

This clone was recorded once. The germline gene is not matched at one end of the junction; a read error may be the cause. The chain carries TRBV7-9 and TRBJ1-2, with D possibly matching TRBD1 (5 bases). This CDR3 is built from 13 residues. CDR1 and CDR2 (germline): SEHNR, FQNEAQ (reference sequence). CDR3 in DNA: TGTTCCAGCAGCTTAGTACAGGTCCTGGGCTACACCTTC. Its protein is CSSSLVQVLGYTF.

The rearrangement links TRBV7-9 to TRBJ2-5; 10 nucleotides line up with TRBD1. Losses at the gene ends were 3 bases for V and 0 bases for J; bases not matched to a gene: 10. Germline CDR1 reads SEHNR; CDR2 reads FQNEAQ (reference sequence). The CDR3 is 18 amino acids. CDR3 sequence reads: CASSFRAAGQGYQETQYF. The CDR3 DNA reads TGTGCCAGCAGCTTCAGGGCCGCGGGACAGGGGTACCAAGAGACCCAGTACTTC.

J is TRBJ2-7 and V is TRBV11-2; no definite D call. Germline CDR1 is SGHAT and CDR2 is FQNNGV. V lost 5 bases to trimming and J lost 1 base, with 18 bases between them. CDR3 length: 16 amino acids. The CDR3 sequence is CASSTVMGRRSYEQYF. The CDR3 nucleotides read TGTGCCAGCAGCACCGTTATGGGCAGGCGATCCTACGAGCAGTACTTC.

This clone was detected only once. The chain couples TRBV5-5 to TRBJ2-7; D is uncertain. V was cut by 2 bases and J by 9 bases, with 21 bases left in between. This CDR3 has 15 residues. CDR1 is SGHKS, CDR2 YYEKEE, per germline (reference sequence). CDR3 in amino acids: CASSFTELSLPRQYF. DNA for the CDR3: TGTGCCAGCAGCTTTACCGAATTGAGCCTGCCGAGGCAGTACTTC.

The chain couples TRBV19 to TRBJ2-5; 9 nucleotides line up with TRBD2. The V gene's germline CDR1 is LNHDA and CDR2 SQIVND (reference sequence). The trim removed 5 bases at V and 3 bases at J, leaving 10 bases unmatched. The CDR3 sequence is 16 residues long. This CDR3 is CASSPGLAIPEETQYF. CDR3 in DNA: TGTGCCAGTAGTCCAGGACTAGCGATACCAGAAGAGACCCAGTACTTC.

The chain joins TRBV19 to TRBJ2-1; 13 bases are a match to TRBD2. The CDR3 covers 16 residues. From germline, CDR1 is LNHDA and CDR2 SQIVND (reference sequence). Unmatched junction bases numbered 7, after V lost 3 bases and J lost 8 bases. The DNA for the CDR3 is TGTGCCAGTAGTATCGGGACTAGCGGGATCTATCATGAGCAGTTCTTC. Protein product: CASSIGTSGIYHEQFF.